This TCR beta chain was found in a study of blood T cell repertoires in COVID-19. Study-wide context: Acute and convalescent COVID-19 specimens originated in the United States, Italy and Spain.

Assay used: immunoSEQ multiplex PCR; TCRdb lists only in-frame clones, some missing. This table holds about 210,000 clones, around 84% found once. Trimming took 2 bases from V and 7 from J; bases not matched to a gene: 2. Germline assignment: CDR1 SGHTS and CDR2 YDEGEE. This CDR3 is built from 14 residues. Sequenced input: peripheral blood. The chain carries TRBV5-8 and TRBJ2-1; 11 positions match TRBD1. This clonotype originated in a human donor in a cohort sampled during active COVID-19. CDR3 sequence reads: CASSFGTGGNEQFF. The CDR3 nucleotides are TGTGCCAGCAGCTTTGGGACAGGGGGTAATGAGCAGTTCTTC.